One and the same sample provided the 31 T cell receptor beta chains below, sequenced in a study of tumor-infiltrating lymphocytes in primary liver carcinoma (dated by TCRdb to about 2017). Without any cell sorting, total RNA and DNA were extracted together from around 20-30 mg of bulk tissue using the AllPrep DNA/RNA mini kit. Sequencing used an Illumina HiSeq 2500. TCRbeta-specific cDNA was reverse-transcribed from approximately 460 ng total RNA using a constant-region primer and ProtoScript II reverse transcriptase. Construction of the TCRbeta libraries relied on three nested rounds of multiplex PCR, following a slightly modified ARM-PCR procedure. Multiplex TRBV1-TRBV30 forward primers and a Cbeta reverse primer were used in the first two PCR rounds, each of which was run for roughly 10 cycles. TCRdb ran its own pipeline on the public reads, namely fastp trimming at Q25 and MiXCR clone calling, and kept in-frame beta chains. Each entry is one CDR3 protein sequence, shown with its most common DNA and genes. The sample records 100,000 to 150,000 distinct CDR3 sequences, around two thirds of which are singletons. Roughly 8.8% of the sample goes to the ten largest clones.

Material for sequencing was liver tumor tissue from sampling region 1. The meaning of the sample's cell subset or site label: tumor region T1, superior pole. All receptors come from a woman aged 55-70 years with primary liver carcinoma and hepatitis B virus infection.

A remark on this clonotype: Given a much more abundant clone one base away, this may be a read error. The chain carries TRBV4-1 and TRBJ2-1; D not certain. The CDR3 consists of 16 residues. The germline gives CDR1 MGHRA, CDR2 YSYEKL. The CDR3 region has the DNA TGCGCCAGCGGCCAAGACCCTCTGGGCCGTCGCGATGAGCAGTTCTTC. Translation: CASGQDPLGRRDEQFF.

About this clonotype: A clone one base away is much larger, so this may be a read error. The chain recombines TRBV10-2 with TRBJ1-1, with 8 nucleotides matching TRBD1. The germline V gene has CDR1 WSHSY and CDR2 SAAADI. This CDR3 region has 13 residues. The CDR3 sequence: CASTGQVNTEDFF. DNA of the CDR3: TGCGCCAGCACGGGACAGGTGAACACTGAAGATTTCTTT.

This clonotype has only one observation. An end of the junction differs from the germline gene, which may be a read error. The V gene is TRBV11-2, the J gene TRBJ2-7; D possibly matches TRBD1 or TRBD2 (6 bases each). This CDR3 region has 16 residues. The germline V gene has CDR1 SGHAT and CDR2 FQNNGV. CDR3 bases: TGTGTCAGCAGCTTAGGATCGGGGGCTAACGGCTACGAGCAGTACTTC. Its translation: CVSSLGSGANGYEQYF.

As for this clonotype: An end of the junction does not agree with germline; a read error may underlie this. The V gene is TRBV11-2, the J gene TRBJ2-3; a possible D gene is TRBD2 (5 bases). The length of the CDR3 is 17 residues. CDR1 is SGHAT, CDR2 FQNNGV, per germline. Written as DNA, the CDR3 is TGCGCCAGCAGCCTCAGTGATATAGCGAGGGTGGCAGATACGCAGTATTTT. It specifies CASSLSDIARVADTQYF.

This clonotype was seen only a few times. The chain combines TRBV14 with TRBJ2-2, with D maybe TRBD1 (6 bases). This CDR3 contains 19 residues. CDR1 and CDR2 from the germline V gene are SGHDN and FVKESK. V was trimmed by 1 base and J by 4 bases, leaving 22 bases between them. The CDR3 region is CASSQGLGQRTSSTGELFF. CDR3 DNA: TGTGCCAGCAGCCAAGGGCTCGGACAGCGCACTAGTTCCACCGGGGAGCTGTTTTTT. The entire variable domain, with the rest obtained from reference TRBV14 and TRBJ2-2, is as follows: EAGVTQFPSHSVIEKGQTVTLRCDPISGHDNLYWYRRVMGKEIKFLLHFVKESKQDESGMPNNRFLAERTGGTYSTLKVQPAELEDSGVYFCASSQGLGQRTSSTGELFFGEGSRLTVL.

As for this clonotype: With a much larger clone just one base away, this may be a read error. The genes are TRBV6-6 and TRBJ1-5, with TRBD1 matching over 7 bases. Germline V gives CDR1 MNHNY, CDR2 SVGAGI (reference sequence). This CDR3 comprises 15 residues. CDR3 protein: CVSSGQEWWNQPQHF. The CDR3 DNA reads as TGTGTCAGTTCCGGACAGGAGTGGTGGAATCAGCCCCAGCATTTT.

V is TRBV5-5 and J is TRBJ1-1, with D uncertain. The CDR3 has 13 amino acids. Germline V gene data show CDR1 as SGHKS and CDR2 as YYEKEE (reference sequence). CDR3 amino acids: CANSREFNTEAFF. CDR3 DNA: TGTGCTAACAGCCGGGAGTTCAACACTGAAGCTTTCTTT.

The rearrangement uses TRBV29-1 and TRBJ2-7; possible D gene TRBD1, 6 bases. Germline V CDR1 and CDR2: SQVTM, ANQGSEA. V shed 6 bases and J shed 6 bases, with 15 bases lying between them. The CDR3 has 12 amino acids. CDR3 protein: CSVGTWNSEQYF. The CDR3 DNA sequence: TGCAGCGTCGGGACATGGAATAGCGAGCAGTACTTC.

In this sample, this clonotype turned up many times. This chain uses TRBV6-1 with TRBJ2-3; maybe TRBD2 (8 bases). CDR3 size: 19 residues. V dropped 6 bases and J dropped 3 bases, with 28 bases sitting between them. Germline V lookup: CDR1 MNHNS, CDR2 SASEGT. CDR3 in DNA: TGTGCCAGCAGGCCGAGGGGGCGGGAGGAAGGGATGGGGACAGATACGCAGTATTTT. Translated, it gives CASRPRGREEGMGTDTQYF.

Ten or more counts support this clonotype. The genes are TRBV12-3 or TRBV12-4 and TRBJ1-1, with a tentative D call TRBD1 (5 bases). There are 14 residues in the CDR3. V was pared by 6 bases and J by 2 bases, with 13 bases between. CDR3 sequence: CASRGTGANTEAFF. As DNA, the CDR3 is TGTGCCAGCAGGGGAACCGGGGCCAACACTGAAGCTTTCTTT.

The chain is built from TRBV5-4 and TRBJ2-6; 7 bases map to TRBD2. This CDR3 comprises 18 residues. The trim removed 4 bases at V and 0 bases at J, leaving 10 bases unmatched. Germline lookup yields CDR1 SGHNT and CDR2 YYREEE (reference sequence). Here the CDR3 DNA reads TGTGCCAGCAGCCAACCAGCGGGGAGGTTCTCTGGGGCCAACGTCCTGACTTTC. Amino acids: CASSQPAGRFSGANVLTF. The full variable domain, with the rest looked up from reference TRBV5-4 and TRBJ2-6, is ETGVTQSPTHLIKTRGQQVTLRCSSQSGHNTVSWYQQALGQGPQFIFQYYREEENGRGNFPPRFSGLQFPNYSSELNVNALELDDSALYLCASSQPAGRFSGANVLTFGAGSRLTVL.

Note on this clonotype: The CDR3 does not close with the conserved phenylalanine or tryptophan, likely indicating a read error. V and J are TRBV11-1 and TRBJ2-5; D not certain. CDR1 and CDR2 (germline): SGHAT, FQDESV (reference sequence). This CDR3 is built from 14 residues. CDR3 sequence: CASSLRRYQETQYL. The CDR3 DNA reads TGTGCCAGCAGCTTACGGCGATACCAGGAGACCCAGTACCTC.

For this clonotype: A much larger clone sits a single nucleotide away, making a read error possible. V and J are TRBV7-8 and TRBJ2-7; the D gene could be TRBD1 or TRBD2 (5 bases each). The ends were cut back, 5 bases at V and 9 bases at J, with 14 bases in the middle. Germline loops: CDR1 SGHVS, CDR2 FQNEAQ. CDR3 length: 12 amino acids. The CDR3 DNA sequence: TGTGCCAGCAGCGATCCTTGGGACGGGCAGTACTTC. Translated, it gives CASSDPWDGQYF.

This clonotype appeared a few times. A much larger clonotype is one base distant, so this may be a read error. The genes are TRBV6-1 and TRBJ1-1, with 7 bases identical to TRBD1. Germline V gives CDR1 MNHNS, CDR2 SASEGT. The CDR3 extends over 18 amino acids. The V segment lost 0 bases and the J segment 5 bases; nucleotides outside the gene matches: 15. CDR3 coding DNA: TGTGCCAGCAGTGAAGCGCTTAGGTGCCCGACAGGGAATACTGAAGCTTTCTTT. It translates to CASSEALRCPTGNTEAFF.

This clonotype was picked up many times. The rearrangement joins TRBV13 to TRBJ1-1, with 7 bases that match TRBD1. The CDR3 is 15 amino acids. Germline V gene data show CDR1 as PRHDT and CDR2 as FYEKMQ (reference sequence). Trimming at V came to 5 bases and at J to 0 bases, leaving 6 bases not matched to a gene. CDR3 sequence (DNA): TGTGCCAGCAGCCTCCCACAGGGGATGAACACTGAAGCTTTCTTT. Residues: CASSLPQGMNTEAFF. Looking up the rest from reference TRBV13 and TRBJ1-1 gives the full variable domain: AAGVIQSPRHLIKEKRETATLKCYPIPRHDTVYWYQQGPGQDPQFLISFYEKMQSDKGSIPDRFSAQQFSDYHSELNMSSLELGDSALYFCASSLPQGMNTEAFFGQGTRLTVV.

This clonotype occurred many times. The chain combines TRBV12-3 or TRBV12-4 with TRBJ2-7; 8 bases agree with TRBD2. This CDR3 region has 15 residues. The ends lost 6 bases at V and 0 bases at J; junction bases unmatched: 7. The CDR3 sequence: CASSTSGPISYEQYF. CDR3 sequence (DNA): TGTGCCAGCAGCACTAGCGGTCCAATCTCCTACGAGCAGTACTTC.

About this clonotype: This CDR3 is missing its conserved last phenylalanine or tryptophan, likely due to a read error. The V call is TRBV11-2, the J call TRBJ2-1; D is undetermined. The CDR3 is made up of 15 amino acids. Germline-derived CDR1 and CDR2 are SGHAT and FQNNGV. Deletions cut 1 base from V and 2 bases from J, with 9 bases between. The CDR3 DNA reads TGTGCCAGCAGCTTAGGTGGTAGCCCCTACAATGAGCAGTTCCTC. Its protein product is CASSLGGSPYNEQFL.

On this clonotype: Its ends do not fully match the called genes, so a read error is possible. J is TRBJ2-6 and V is TRBV11-2; tentative D call: TRBD1 (5 bases). The CDR3 length is 15 residues. The germline gives CDR1 SGHAT, CDR2 FQNNGV. CDR3 loop: CASSVTGSGANILTF. The CDR3 coding sequence is TGTGCCAGCAGCGTGACGGGCTCTGGGGCCAACATCCTGACTTTC.

The chain combines TRBV11-3 with TRBJ2-3, with 11 bases matching TRBD1. Germline CDR1 and CDR2: SGHNT and YENEEA. The CDR3 is made up of 16 amino acids. The junction had 9 bases not matched to a gene; V was cut back by 5 bases and J by 5 bases. The CDR3 nucleotides read TGTGCCAGCAGCATAGGTCCCGGGACAGGGGGAGATACGCAGTATTTT. This sequence encodes CASSIGPGTGGDTQYF.

Turning to this clonotype: At one of its ends the junction is not consistent with the germline gene, which may arise from a read error. The rearrangement links TRBV6-5 to TRBJ2-3, with D possibly being TRBD2 (6 bases). Germline V gene sequence: CDR1 MNHEY, CDR2 SVGAGI. The CDR3 loop spans 15 amino acids. The CDR3 DNA reads as TGTACCAGCAGTTATACTAGGACTACCACAGATACGCAGTATTTT. Protein product: CTSSYTRTTTDTQYF.

There are many counts of this clonotype. The chain uses TRBV4-1 and TRBJ2-5; D is ambiguous. Trimming removed 4 bases at V and 1 base at J, with 10 bases between. The length of the CDR3 is 14 residues. The germline gives CDR1 MGHRA, CDR2 YSYEKL. The CDR3 region is CASSPIRAQETQYF. The CDR3 nucleotides are TGCGCCAGCAGCCCTATAAGGGCCCAAGAGACCCAGTACTTC.

On this clonotype: Germline is not matched at one junction end, which may reflect a read error. The V and J genes are TRBV11-1 and TRBJ2-2; TRBD1 matches at 8 bases. CDR3 length equals 17 residues. In germline, CDR1 is SGHAT, CDR2 FQDESV (reference sequence). For the CDR3, the DNA is TGTGCCCGCAGTTTAAACAGGGGGGCGAAGAACACCGGGGAGCTGCTTTTT. Translation gives CARSLNRGAKNTGELLF.

In regard to this clonotype: Germline and junction disagree at one end, which may indicate a read error. The rearrangement joins TRBV11-1 to TRBJ2-2, with 8 bases matching TRBD2. The CDR3 length is 17 residues. In germline, CDR1 is SGHAT, CDR2 FQDESV (reference sequence). CDR3 bases: TGTCCCAGCAGCTTTCCTGCGGGAGGCGCGAACACTGGGGAGATGTTTTTT. Amino acid sequence: CPSSFPAGGANTGEMFF.

Of note for this clonotype: Sequence at one end of the junction differs from germline and may be a read error. The chain recombines TRBV11-2 with TRBJ2-1; D gene uncertain. This CDR3 region has 16 residues. Germline CDR1 SGHAT, CDR2 FQNNGV. The CDR3 here is CTSSRLNPEVANEQLF. The CDR3 DNA is TGTACCAGCAGCCGACTTAACCCCGAGGTTGCCAATGAGCAGCTCTTC.

A word on this clonotype: Since a much larger clone is just one base distant, this may be a read error. DNA for the CDR3: TGTGCCGGCAGCGTAGGCGAGACAGCCTACAATGAGCAGTTCTTC. This gives the protein CAGSVGETAYNEQFF. The chain uses TRBV11-2 and TRBJ2-1; D is possibly TRBD1 (5 bases). The CDR3 totals 15 residues. Germline V gene lookup returns CDR1 SGHAT and CDR2 FQNNGV.

Concerning this clonotype: A junction end diverges from the germline sequence, so it may reflect a read error. V gene TRBV29-1 combines with J gene TRBJ2-7; maybe TRBD1 (5 bases). The CDR3 sequence is 13 residues long. Germline CDR1 and CDR2: SQVTM and ANQGSEA. CDR3 protein: CGVRTRGTNEQYF. DNA of the CDR3: TGCGGCGTTCGGACAAGGGGTACGAACGAGCAGTACTTC.

V gene TRBV28 combines with J gene TRBJ1-1, with D maybe TRBD1 (6 bases). Germline V gene lookup returns CDR1 MDHEN and CDR2 SYDVKM. V was shortened by 3 bases and J by 8 bases, with 13 bases between the two germline ends. This CDR3 is 13 amino acids long. The CDR3 bases are TGTGCCAGCAGTTTCCCGGGGGCAGACGAAGCTTTCTTT. It translates to CASSFPGADEAFF.

About this clonotype itself: One base away lies a much larger clone, so this may be a sequencing read error. The chain employs TRBV4-2 and TRBJ2-2, with a possible D match to TRBD1 (6 bases). V lost 0 bases, J lost 6 bases, and 11 bases lay in between. The CDR3 contains 15 residues. Per the germline V gene, CDR1 is LGHNA and CDR2 is YNFKEQ. CDR3 residues: CASSQEVSGAGELFF. For the CDR3, the DNA is TGTGCCAGCAGCCAAGAAGTTTCAGGGGCCGGGGAGCTGTTTTTT.

This chain joins TRBV6-6 and TRBJ1-1; maybe TRBD1 (5 bases). Trimming removed 5 bases at V and 1 base at J, with 11 bases between. CDR3 length: 14 amino acids. In germline, CDR1 is MNHNY, CDR2 SVGAGI (reference sequence). The CDR3 is CASSQRQSNTEAFF. DNA of the CDR3: TGTGCCAGCAGTCAGAGACAGTCGAACACTGAAGCTTTCTTT.

The chain is built from TRBV5-6 and TRBJ1-2; 11 bases line up with TRBD1. V was clipped by 5 bases and J by 2 bases; unmatched bases: 2. From germline, CDR1 is SGHDT and CDR2 YYEEEE. The length of the CDR3 is 14 residues. The CDR3 coding sequence is TGTGCCAGCAGGCGGGACAGGGGGAACTATGGCTACACCTTC. It is translated as CASRRDRGNYGYTF.

This clonotype was found many times. This chain joins TRBV12-3 or TRBV12-4 and TRBJ2-1, with 11 bases that match TRBD2. The length of the CDR3 is 16 residues. Trimming at V came to 5 bases and at J to 5 bases, leaving 8 bases not matched to a gene. The CDR3 here is CASSQSGTSGNNEQFF. In nucleotides, the CDR3 is TGTGCCAGCAGTCAATCCGGGACTAGCGGTAACAATGAGCAGTTCTTC.